A selection of T cell receptor beta chains follows, all from one sample in a study of molecular identifiers for immune sequencing clone quantification. Using its own MiXCR run on the PCR reads, TCRdb lists one record per CDR3 protein. The repertoire consists of roughly 86,000 distinct CDR3 sequences, with 15% to 20% occurring once and the leading ten covering 0.85%. The sample was naive CD8+ T cells from blood, with Jurkat cell RNA spiked in. The receptors here all came from a human donor in good health. Some libraries in this study had Jurkat cell RNA spiked in. The CDR3 runs from the conserved cysteine through the conserved F or W. The D gene is left open where the match is weak. Clone sizes are given selectively: once, few, many, or a class where the clone is expanded.

TRBV6-2/TRBV6-3	TRBJ2-7	NA	many	TGTGCCAGCAGTTACGTAATTGGGACACCTTCCTACGAGCAGTACTTC	CASSYVIGTPSYEQYF
TRBV4-1	TRBJ2-7	NA	NA	TGCGCCAGCAGCCAAGTATCTTCTGCTGGCGAGCAGTACTTC	CASSQVSSAGEQYF
TRBV7-9	TRBJ1-1	NA	many	TGTGCCAGCAGCTTATCAAGTGGGGTAGGGACTGAAGCTTTCTTT	CASSLSSGVGTEAFF
TRBV2	TRBJ2-5	TRBD1	many	TGTGCCAGCACCCGGGACAGTTTACAAGAGACCCAGTACTTC	CASTRDSLQETQYF
TRBV27	TRBJ2-7	NA	few	TGTGCCAGCAGTTTATTAGGTCCCCCGGGGGACGAGCAGTACTTC	CASSLLGPPGDEQYF
TRBV4-1	TRBJ2-7	TRBD1	many	TGCGCCAGCAGCCCGGGACAGGGGGCGAGTTACGAGCAGTACTTC	CASSPGQGASYEQYF
TRBV7-9	TRBJ2-6	NA	many	TGTGCCAGCAACACCCCAGGGGCCTCCGGGGCCAACGTCCTGACTTTC	CASNTPGASGANVLTF
TRBV6-1	TRBJ2-7	NA	many	TGTGCCAGCAGTGATTGGCGGGACGAGCAGTACTTC	CASSDWRDEQYF
TRBV6-5	TRBJ2-7	TRBD2	many	TGTGCCAGCAGTTACACTAGCGGGAGTATGACCTACGAGCAGTACTTC	CASSYTSGSMTYEQYF
TRBV12-3/TRBV12-4	TRBJ1-1	NA	many	TGTGCCAGCAGTTCCGCCCTCGAAGCTTTCTTT	CASSSALEAFF
TRBV19	TRBJ2-7	NA	NA	TGTGCCAGTAGTACTGGCTCGGGGGAGCAGTACTTT	CASSTGSGEQYF
TRBV27	TRBJ2-7	NA	many	TGTGCCAGCGGCCTTACAAGCTACGAGCAGTACTTC	CASGLTSYEQYF
TRBV25-1	TRBJ1-1	NA	NA	TGTGCCAGCAGTGTACGGTTGAACACTGAAGCTTTCTTT	CASSVRLNTEAFF
TRBV20-1	TRBJ1-2	TRBD1	many	TGCAGTGCTAGCGGACAGGGAAACTATGGCTACACCTTC	CSASGQGNYGYTF
TRBV6-5	TRBJ1-1	NA	many	TGTGCCAGCAGTTACAGGGTCGGGGGTAACACTGAAGCTTTCTTT	CASSYRVGGNTEAFF
TRBV15	TRBJ2-1	TRBD2	many	TGTGCCACCAGCAGAGAGGAGGGAGGGCAGGAGCAGTTCTTC	CATSREEGGQEQFF
TRBV4-3	TRBJ2-3	NA	many	TGCGCCAGCAGCCCGCGGGACAACCCCACAGATACGCAGTATTTT	CASSPRDNPTDTQYF
TRBV25-1	TRBJ1-1	NA	many	TGTGCCAGCAGTGAATATGGGACCGCGAGCACTGAAGCTTTCTTT	CASSEYGTASTEAFF
TRBV12-3/TRBV12-4	TRBJ2-3	NA	many	TGTGCCAGCAGACAGACCGGGACCAGCACAGATACGCAGTATTTT	CASRQTGTSTDTQYF
TRBV5-1	TRBJ1-4	NA	NA	TGCGCCAGCAGCTTGGACGTTCCCGACCTGGCCAAACTGTTTTTT	CASSLDVPDLAKLFF
TRBV19	TRBJ1-5	NA	many	TGTGCCAGTAGTATGGAGGCGGGGGAATTGAGCAATCAGCCCCAGCATTTT	CASSMEAGELSNQPQHF
TRBV25-1	TRBJ2-5	TRBD1	many	TGTGCCAGCAGTGCAGGGACAGGGCAAGAGACCCAGTACTTC	CASSAGTGQETQYF
TRBV6-6	TRBJ2-7	NA	many	TGTGCCAGCAGTTCCGGGATTTCCTACGAGCAGTACTTC	CASSSGISYEQYF
TRBV30	TRBJ2-2	NA	many	TGTGCCTGGAGCAACGGGGAAAGAAGGTCCGGGGAGCTGTTTTTT	CAWSNGERRSGELFF
TRBV19	TRBJ2-3	TRBD1	NA	TGTGCCAGTAGTATTCCACAGGACAGGGATACGCAGTATTTT	CASSIPQDRDTQYF
TRBV4-3	TRBJ1-4	NA	many	TGCGCCAGCAGCCAAGTGTCAGGGAATGAAAAACTGTTTTTT	CASSQVSGNEKLFF
TRBV5-1	TRBJ1-1	TRBD1	NA	TGCGCCAGCAGTGACGACAGGGGTTTGGAAGCTTTCTTT	CASSDDRGLEAFF
TRBV6-5	TRBJ1-5	NA	once	TGTGCCAGCAGCCCATGGGATAGCAATCAGCACCTGCATTTT	CASSPWDSNQHLHF
TRBV4-1	TRBJ2-2	NA	many	TGCGCCAGCAGCCTAGGGGGGGACACCGGGGAGCTGTTTTTT	CASSLGGDTGELFF
TRBV7-6	TRBJ2-1	NA	many	TGTGCCAGCAGCTTATTGGTGGTGCCCTACAATGAGCAGTTCTTC	CASSLLVVPYNEQFF
TRBV28	TRBJ2-7	NA	NA	TGTGCCAACAGTCCCCGGGGGGAGCAGTACTTC	CANSPRGEQYF
TRBV7-9	TRBJ2-7	NA	many	TGTGCCAGCAGCAAGCCCGGGACCGGCTACGAGCAGTACTTC	CASSKPGTGYEQYF
TRBV6-5	TRBJ2-3	TRBD2	many	TGTGCCAGCAGTAGACTAGCGGGGGTTGGGGATACGCAGTATTTT	CASSRLAGVGDTQYF
TRBV30	TRBJ2-7	NA	NA	TGTGCCTGGAGTGAGGAGGGTCGCTCCTACGAGCAGTACTTC	CAWSEEGRSYEQYF
TRBV7-9	TRBJ1-5	NA	many	TGTGCCAGCAGCTTAGGACGAACCGATAGCAATCAGCCCCAGCATTTT	CASSLGRTDSNQPQHF
TRBV6-2/TRBV6-3	TRBJ2-3	NA	many	TGTGCCAGCAGTTACTCCGAATTGAGCGTGACTAGCACAGATACGCAGTATTTT	CASSYSELSVTSTDTQYF
TRBV19	TRBJ2-6	NA	NA	TGTGCCAGTAGTATAGTCCCCGTCCAGTCGCCTGGGGCCAACGTCCTGACTTTC	CASSIVPVQSPGANVLTF
TRBV7-9	TRBJ2-7	NA	many	TGTGCCAGCAGCGATACAGGGGGGGAGGCCTACGAGCAGTACTTC	CASSDTGGEAYEQYF
TRBV28	TRBJ2-7	NA	many	TGTGCCAGCAGCCAGGGGTCTGGATCCTACGAGCAGTACTTC	CASSQGSGSYEQYF
TRBV6-5	TRBJ2-3	TRBD2	many	TGTGCCAGCAGACGACTAGCGACTAGCACAGATACGCAGTATTTT	CASRRLATSTDTQYF
TRBV30	TRBJ1-1	NA	NA	TGTGCCTGGAGGACTCGGGGGCAGACTGAAGCTTTCTTT	CAWRTRGQTEAFF
TRBV7-6	TRBJ2-3	NA	many	TGTGCCAGCAGCTTAGCAGGGGGAGAGACAGATACGCAGTATTTT	CASSLAGGETDTQYF
TRBV20-1	TRBJ1-4	NA	many	TGCAGTGCTAGTAGCAGGGAACCAAATGAAAAACTGTTTTTT	CSASSREPNEKLFF
TRBV7-8	TRBJ2-5	TRBD2	once	TGTGCCAGCAGCTTAGCAAAGGAGGTCACGCGACTAGCGGGGACGGGAGAGACCCAGTACTTC	CASSLAKEVTRLAGTGETQYF
TRBV7-6	TRBJ1-1	TRBD1	many	TGTGCCAGCAGCCGCCGGGACAGGGACACTGAAGCTTTCTTT	CASSRRDRDTEAFF
TRBV12-3/TRBV12-4	TRBJ2-7	TRBD2	many	TGTGCCAGCAGTCTCGCTAGCGGGGGCTATAACGAGCAGTACTTC	CASSLASGGYNEQYF
TRBV7-9	TRBJ2-5	TRBD1	NA	TGTGCCGGCAGCTCGGACAGGGCTCCGGAGACCCAGTACTTC	CAGSSDRAPETQYF
TRBV18	TRBJ1-5	NA	many	TGTGCCAGCTCCCCAGACACCCGCAATCAGCCCCAGCATTTT	CASSPDTRNQPQHF
TRBV6-5	TRBJ2-5	NA	many	TGTGCCAGCAGTTCTACCTTGGGTATAGAGACCCAGTACTTC	CASSSTLGIETQYF
TRBV6-2/TRBV6-3	TRBJ2-3	TRBD1	many	TGTGCCAGCAGTTACTCCTCCGGGACAGGGTACACAGATACGCAGTATTTT	CASSYSSGTGYTDTQYF
TRBV13	TRBJ1-1	NA	many	TGTGCCAGCACCGGCGGGGATGCTTTCTTT	CASTGGDAFF
TRBV20-1	TRBJ2-7	TRBD2	many	TGCAGTGCTAGCCCCCTAGCGGGGATCTCCTACGAGCAGTACTTC	CSASPLAGISYEQYF